This T cell receptor beta chain was identified during a study of technical replicates of blood from a few donors. V lost 5 bases to trimming and J lost 3 bases; unmatched junction nucleotides: 10. Germline CDR1 reads SGHAT; CDR2 reads FQNNGV. The length of the CDR3 is 15 residues. The method was immunoSEQ multiplex PCR; TCRdb's version includes in-frame clones alone and lacks a portion of them. There are 95,000 or so clones in the sample; approximately 95% occur only once, and 0.3% to 0.35% lies in the top ten. The V gene is TRBV11-2, the J gene TRBJ2-7, with 7 positions matching TRBD1. This TCR was recovered from a human donor in good health. The sequenced sample consisted of T cells isolated from PBMCs. CDR3 in amino acids: CASSRAPGQNYEQYF. The CDR3 DNA reads TGTGCCAGCAGCCGAGCCCCGGGACAGAACTACGAGCAGTACTTC.